This T cell receptor beta chain appears in the sequencing data of a study of blood T cells in healthy people across ages. As to this clonotype: No antigen is known for it.

Findings and limits, study-wide: Aged donors had fewer naive CD4+ cells and lower diversity than long-lived donors. With age, beta diversity per million T cells declined roughly linearly, significantly by 30 to 40.

Germline V lookup: CDR1 DFQATT, CDR2 SNEGSKA (reference sequence). Trimming cost V 1 base and J 4 bases; bases outside gene matches: 7. CDR3 length: 15 amino acids. A second PCR, run for roughly 7 to 12 cycles, used a sample-barcoded 5' primer plus a J-beta primer mix. Tagging of each cDNA molecule was performed by a template-switch adaptor with 12 random nucleotides. TCRdb re-derived calls from the 5' RACE reads in MiXCR, one entry per CDR3 protein. The sample consists of about 1.6 million distinct CDR3 sequences, about 35% of them appearing once. PBMCs were isolated at a quantity of at least 6 million per sample.

The chain uses TRBV20-1 and TRBJ2-3; 8 nucleotides match TRBD1. This sequence originates from a woman aged 30 to 39 in good health. The source material was blood. The CDR3 coding sequence is TGCAGTGCTAGAGGCGGACAGGGAAGCCCAGATACGCAGTATTTT. Translating gives CSARGGQGSPDTQYF.